The clone carrying this TCR beta chain appeared a single time. The data stem from a study of T cell clones after liver transplantation. Study-wide context: In this trial, immunosuppression withdrawal was attempted within 2 years of liver transplant. A pre-transplant mixed lymphocyte reaction with TCRbeta sequencing defined graft-donor-reactive clones followed in post-transplant blood. HCV positivity affected three of eight recipients; the rest lacked autoimmune or viral indications.

V shed 5 bases and J 4 bases; nucleotides not matched to a gene: 11. The CDR3 spans 15 residues. Germline V gene lookup returns CDR1 SGHRS and CDR2 YFSETQ. The protocol was immunoSEQ multiplex PCR, while the TCRdb copy is restricted to in-frame clones and leaves out a portion. The sample has more than 65,000 clones, roughly 80% seen once; the top ten hold 0.79%. Sequencing was performed on CD4+ T cells from blood, taken 12 months after liver transplant. The chain is built from TRBV5-1 and TRBJ1-2; TRBD1 agrees at 7 bases. The sequence came from a human patient who received a liver transplant. Some T cells may be supplied by the graft donor. CDR3 DNA: TGCGCCAGCAGTAAGGAGACAGGGAGTATCTATGGCTACACCTTC. Translating gives CASSKETGSIYGYTF.